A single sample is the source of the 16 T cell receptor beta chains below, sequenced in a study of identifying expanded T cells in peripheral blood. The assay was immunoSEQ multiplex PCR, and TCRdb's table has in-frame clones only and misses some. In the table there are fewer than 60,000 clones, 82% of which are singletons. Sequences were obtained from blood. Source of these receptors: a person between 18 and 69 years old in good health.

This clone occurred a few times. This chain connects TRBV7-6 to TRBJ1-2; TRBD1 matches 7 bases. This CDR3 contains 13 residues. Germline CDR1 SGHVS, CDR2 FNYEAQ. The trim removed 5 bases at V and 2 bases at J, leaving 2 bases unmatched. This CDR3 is CASSEGQNYGYTF. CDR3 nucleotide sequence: TGTGCCAGCAGCGAGGGACAGAACTATGGCTACACCTTC.

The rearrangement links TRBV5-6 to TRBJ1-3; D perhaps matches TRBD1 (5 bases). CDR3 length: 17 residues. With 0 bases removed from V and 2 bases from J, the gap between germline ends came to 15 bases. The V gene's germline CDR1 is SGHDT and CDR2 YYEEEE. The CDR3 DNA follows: TGTGCCAGCAGCTTGGCCCCCGCGGGGCCGCCTGGAAACACCATATATTTT. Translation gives CASSLAPAGPPGNTIYF.

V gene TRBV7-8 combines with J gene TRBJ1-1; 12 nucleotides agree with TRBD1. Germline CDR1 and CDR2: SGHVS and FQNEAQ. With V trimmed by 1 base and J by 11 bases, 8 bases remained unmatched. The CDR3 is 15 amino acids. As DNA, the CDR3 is TGTGCCAGCAGCTTAGGGGTGGGACAGGGGGCGCCGGCTTTCTTT. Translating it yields CASSLGVGQGAPAFF.

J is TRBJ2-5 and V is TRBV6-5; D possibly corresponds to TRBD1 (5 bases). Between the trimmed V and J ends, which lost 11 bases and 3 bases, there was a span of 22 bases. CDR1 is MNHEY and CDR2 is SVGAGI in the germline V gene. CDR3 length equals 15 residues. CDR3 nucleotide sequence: TGTGCCTCCTCCCCGAGGACACGATTTGAAGAGACCCAGTACTTC. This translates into CASSPRTRFEETQYF.

The CDR3 sequence is CASSLSGGVQETQYF. The DNA of the CDR3 is TGTGCCAGCAGCTTATCCGGGGGGGTGCAAGAGACCCAGTACTTC. This chain joins TRBV7-3 and TRBJ2-5, with TRBD2 identical over 8 bases. V gave up 2 bases and J gave up 2 bases; unmatched junction bases: 4. Germline V CDR1 and CDR2: SGHTA, FQGTGA. This CDR3 has 15 amino acids.

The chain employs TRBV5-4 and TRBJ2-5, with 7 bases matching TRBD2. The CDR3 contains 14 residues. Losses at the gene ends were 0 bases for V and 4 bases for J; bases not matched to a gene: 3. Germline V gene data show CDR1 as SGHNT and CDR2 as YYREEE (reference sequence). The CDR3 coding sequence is TGTGCCAGCAGCTTGGCGGGGGGTTTAGAGACCCAGTACTTC. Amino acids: CASSLAGGLETQYF. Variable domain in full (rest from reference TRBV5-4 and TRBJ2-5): ETGVTQSPTHLIKTRGQQVTLRCSSQSGHNTVSWYQQALGQGPQFIFQYYREEENGRGNFPPRFSGLQFPNYSSELNVNALELDDSALYLCASSLAGGLETQYFGPGTRLLVL.

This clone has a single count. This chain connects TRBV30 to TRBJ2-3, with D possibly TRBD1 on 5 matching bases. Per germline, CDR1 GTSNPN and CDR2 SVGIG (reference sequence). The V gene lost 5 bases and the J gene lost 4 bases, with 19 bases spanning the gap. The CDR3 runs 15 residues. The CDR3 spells CAWEVGRAVSDTQYF. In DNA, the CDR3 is TGTGCCTGGGAGGTCGGCAGGGCGGTTTCAGATACGCAGTATTTT.

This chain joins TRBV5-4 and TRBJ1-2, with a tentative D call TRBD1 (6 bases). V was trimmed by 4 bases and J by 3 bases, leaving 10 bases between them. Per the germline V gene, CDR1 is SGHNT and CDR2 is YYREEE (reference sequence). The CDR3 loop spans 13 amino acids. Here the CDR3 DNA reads TGTGCCAGCAGCGCCGGGGGCGACTATGGCTACACCTTC. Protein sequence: CASSAGGDYGYTF.

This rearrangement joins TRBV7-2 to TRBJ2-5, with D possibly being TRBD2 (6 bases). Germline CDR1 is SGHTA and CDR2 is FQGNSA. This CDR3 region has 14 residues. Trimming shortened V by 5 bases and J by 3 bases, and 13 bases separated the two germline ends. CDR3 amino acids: CASSRRDQEETQYF. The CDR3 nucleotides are TGTGCCAGCAGCCGGAGGGACCAGGAAGAGACCCAGTACTTC.

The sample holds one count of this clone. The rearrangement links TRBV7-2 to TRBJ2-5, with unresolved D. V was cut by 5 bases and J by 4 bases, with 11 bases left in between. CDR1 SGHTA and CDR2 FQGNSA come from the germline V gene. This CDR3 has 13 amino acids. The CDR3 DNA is TGTGCCAGCAGCGCGAGCGTCAGAGAGACCCAGTACTTC. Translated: CASSASVRETQYF.

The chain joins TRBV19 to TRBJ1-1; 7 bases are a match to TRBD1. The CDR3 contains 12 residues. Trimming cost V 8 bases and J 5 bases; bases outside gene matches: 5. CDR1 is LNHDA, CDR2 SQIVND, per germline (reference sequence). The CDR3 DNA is TGTGCCAGTGAGGGGGCGAGGACTGAAGCTTTCTTT. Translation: CASEGARTEAFF.

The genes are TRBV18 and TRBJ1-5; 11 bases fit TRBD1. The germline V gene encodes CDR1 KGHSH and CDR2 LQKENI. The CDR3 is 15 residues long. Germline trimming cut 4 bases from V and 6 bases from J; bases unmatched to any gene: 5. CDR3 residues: CASSRGQGASQPQHF. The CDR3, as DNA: TGTGCCAGCTCACGCGGACAGGGGGCGAGTCAGCCCCAGCATTTT.

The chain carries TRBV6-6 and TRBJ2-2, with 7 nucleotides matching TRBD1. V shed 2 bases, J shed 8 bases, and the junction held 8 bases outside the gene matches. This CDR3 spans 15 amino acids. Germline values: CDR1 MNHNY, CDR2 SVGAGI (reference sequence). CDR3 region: CASSYGRKTGGELFF. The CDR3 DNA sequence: TGTGCCAGCAGTTACGGGCGAAAGACAGGGGGGGAGCTGTTTTTT.

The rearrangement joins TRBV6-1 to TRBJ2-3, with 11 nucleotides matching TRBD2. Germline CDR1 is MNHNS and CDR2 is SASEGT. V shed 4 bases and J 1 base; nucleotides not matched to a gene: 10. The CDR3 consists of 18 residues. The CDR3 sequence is CASSVLAGGLLRTDTQYF. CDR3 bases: TGTGCCAGCAGTGTTCTAGCGGGGGGCCTACTTCGCACAGATACGCAGTATTTT.

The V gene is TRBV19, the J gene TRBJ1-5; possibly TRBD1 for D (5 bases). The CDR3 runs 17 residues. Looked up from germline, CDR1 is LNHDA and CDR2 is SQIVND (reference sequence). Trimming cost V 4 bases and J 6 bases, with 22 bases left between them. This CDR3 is CASSRRSGTDALQPQHF. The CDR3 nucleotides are TGTGCCAGTAGTAGGCGGTCAGGGACGGACGCCCTTCAGCCCCAGCATTTT.

The CDR3 region is CAWSDVGAQYF. The CDR3 nucleotides read TGTGCCTGGAGTGATGTTGGGGCGCAGTATTTT. This chain joins TRBV30 and TRBJ2-3; D is uncertain. V lost 1 base to trimming and J lost 10 bases, with 9 bases between them. In germline, CDR1 is GTSNPN, CDR2 SVGIG (reference sequence). The CDR3 loop spans 11 amino acids.